What follows are 7 T cell receptor beta chains derived from one specimen sequenced in a study of blood T cell repertoires in COVID-19. The assay was immunoSEQ multiplex PCR, and TCRdb's table has in-frame clones only and misses some. The data show some 67,000 clones, less than 95% seen once. Source material: peripheral blood. These receptors were collected from a woman under 30 with acute or convalescent COVID-19.

V gene TRBV5-1 combines with J gene TRBJ1-1, with a weak D call TRBD1 (6 bases). This CDR3 has 15 amino acids. From germline, CDR1 is SGHRS and CDR2 YFSETQ. V dropped 0 bases and J dropped 6 bases, with 15 bases sitting between them. In DNA form, the CDR3 reads TGCGCCAGCAGCTTGGCTCCGGGACATGAGGCTGAAGCTTTCTTT. It translates to CASSLAPGHEAEAFF.

This sequence joins TRBV11-2 and TRBJ2-7, with 11 positions matching TRBD2. V lost 6 bases and J lost 3; bases outside the gene matches: 13. CDR1 is SGHAT, CDR2 FQNNGV, per germline. CDR3 size: 17 residues. The CDR3 region is CASRGGALAGEGYEQYF. DNA for the CDR3: TGTGCCAGCAGGGGGGGGGCACTAGCGGGAGAAGGCTACGAGCAGTACTTC.

V and J are TRBV18 and TRBJ2-7; 10 bases are shared with TRBD2. The CDR3 runs to 15 residues. The germline V gene encodes CDR1 KGHSH and CDR2 LQKENI. V gave up 6 bases and J gave up 5 bases; unmatched junction bases: 10. CDR3 region: CASSLELAGRNEQYF. The DNA of the CDR3 is TGTGCCAGCTCCCTAGAACTAGCGGGGCGGAACGAGCAGTACTTC.

The chain joins TRBV6-1 to TRBJ1-1; D remains unclear. The germline gives CDR1 MNHNS, CDR2 SASEGT. Trimming removed 3 bases from V and 4 bases from J, with 6 bases in between. CDR3 size: 12 residues. CDR3 loop: CASSERSTEAFF. CDR3 bases: TGTGCCAGCAGTGAGCGTAGCACTGAAGCTTTCTTT.

The chain carries TRBV5-1 and TRBJ1-2, with a possible D match to TRBD1 (6 bases). This CDR3 spans 16 amino acids. V lost 2 bases and J lost 7, with 21 bases in between. Germline lookup yields CDR1 SGHRS and CDR2 YFSETQ. CDR3 sequence: CASSLYTDGGLAGYTF. In DNA, the CDR3 is TGCGCCAGCAGCTTATATACTGATGGGGGCTTGGCTGGCTACACCTTC.

CDR3: CASSARTSGGTRTNEQFF. The CDR3 DNA sequence: TGTGCCAGCAGCGCCAGGACTAGCGGGGGCACTCGCACAAATGAGCAGTTCTTC. The chain carries TRBV9 and TRBJ2-1, with TRBD2 matching 13 bases. The CDR3 consists of 18 residues. CDR1 and CDR2 (germline): SGDLS, YYNGEE. Trimming cost V 3 bases and J 7 bases; bases outside gene matches: 13.

This clone was recorded only once. The rearrangement uses TRBV5-1 and TRBJ1-4; TRBD1 aligns across 9 bases. The CDR3 length is 18 residues. The junction had 10 bases not matched to a gene; V was cut back by 1 base and J by 3 bases. Per the germline V gene, CDR1 is SGHRS and CDR2 is YFSETQ. The CDR3 bases are TGCGCCAGCAGCTTGACAGGGGGCTTTCATCAGGCTAATGAAAAACTGTTTTTT. Protein sequence: CASSLTGGFHQANEKLFF. Variable domain in full (rest from reference TRBV5-1 and TRBJ1-4): KAGVTQTPRYLIKTRGQQVTLSCSPISGHRSVSWYQQTPGQGLQFLFEYFSETQRNKGNFPGRFSGRQFSNSRSEMNVSTLELGDSALYLCASSLTGGFHQANEKLFFGSGTQLSVL.